These 27 T cell receptor beta chains originate from one sample sequenced in a study of blood T cells in healthy people across ages. Sample-barcoded 5' priming and a J-beta primer mix drove a second PCR of about 6 to 12 cycles. From the 5' RACE reads, TCRdb called clonotypes with MiXCR, one entry per CDR3 protein. The sample yields around 870,000 distinct CDR3 sequences, 29% seen once. The material sequenced was blood. The receptors were gathered from a woman of 80 years or more in good health.

This clonotype came up a few times. The V gene is TRBV6-5, the J gene TRBJ2-1, with a possible D match to TRBD1 (5 bases). The CDR3 runs 14 residues. Germline assignment: CDR1 MNHEY and CDR2 SVGAGI. V was shortened by 6 bases and J by 2 bases, with 11 bases between the two germline ends. The CDR3 sequence: CASRQGTPYNEQFF. The CDR3 DNA sequence: TGTGCCAGCAGGCAGGGAACCCCCTACAATGAGCAGTTCTTC.

A word on this clonotype: This may arise from a read error, as a much more abundant clone is one base away. The chain joins TRBV5-6 to TRBJ2-5, with 14 bases aligning to TRBD2. J was trimmed by 13 bases and V by 4 bases; bases with no gene match: 6. The CDR3 covers 13 residues. The germline V gene encodes CDR1 SGHDT and CDR2 YYEEEE. The CDR3 DNA reads TGTGCCAGCAGCGTCGGGACTAGCGGGGGTGCGTACTTC. Protein product: CASSVGTSGGAYF.

This clonotype was seen more than once but under ten times. The V gene is TRBV30, the J gene TRBJ1-2, with D hard to call. The V end lost 3 bases, the J end lost 3 bases, and 8 bases lay between the germline ends. This CDR3 is 12 amino acids long. Germline V CDR1 and CDR2: GTSNPN, SVGIG (reference sequence). CDR3 sequence reads: CAWSSGDYGYTF. In nucleotides, the CDR3 is TGTGCCTGGAGCAGCGGAGACTATGGCTACACCTTC.

The rearrangement joins TRBV27 to TRBJ2-1, with D unresolved. Germline values: CDR1 MNHEY, CDR2 SMNVEV (reference sequence). This CDR3 is 16 amino acids long. V gave up 5 bases and J gave up 8 bases, with 22 bases separating them. This CDR3 reads CASSPDLLLGSDEQFF. CDR3 sequence (DNA): TGTGCCAGCAGTCCCGATCTCCTCCTCGGCAGCGATGAGCAGTTCTTC.

This clonotype occurred many times. The V gene is TRBV20-1, the J gene TRBJ2-5; D possibly matches TRBD1 or TRBD2 (6 bases each). This CDR3 is 15 amino acids long. Trimming took off 0 bases at V and 3 bases at J, with 14 bases between the two ends. Germline lookup yields CDR1 DFQATT and CDR2 SNEGSKA (reference sequence). The DNA for the CDR3 is TGCAGTGCTAGAGATCGCGTAAGGGGGGAAGAGACCCAGTACTTC. Translated: CSARDRVRGEETQYF.

In DNA, the CDR3 is TGTGCCAGCAGCTTAGCCGCTAATAGCAATCAGCCCCAGCATTTT. The encoded protein is CASSLAANSNQPQHF. The chain carries TRBV7-8 and TRBJ1-5; D is undetermined. The V and J ends lost 0 bases and 0 bases respectively, with 6 bases between them. Germline CDR1 reads SGHVS; CDR2 reads FQNEAQ. CDR3 length: 15 amino acids. The complete variable domain, with remaining parts taken from reference TRBV7-8 and TRBJ1-5, reads GAGVSQSPRYKVAKRGQDVALRCDPISGHVSLFWYQQALGQGPEFLTYFQNEAQLDKSGLPSDRFFAERPEGSVSTLKIQRTQQEDSAVYLCASSLAANSNQPQHFGDGTRLSIL.

As regards this clonotype: With a much larger clone just one base away, this may be a read error. The gene calls are TRBV20-1 and TRBJ2-1; 8 nucleotides match TRBD1. Germline V gene sequence: CDR1 DFQATT, CDR2 SNEGSKA (reference sequence). The CDR3 spans 19 residues. J gave up 2 bases and V 5 bases, and 20 bases lay outside the gene matches. The CDR3 spells CSAHSSRRQGIGAYNEQFF. The CDR3 region has the DNA TGCAGTGCTCATTCGTCCCGTAGACAGGGGATAGGAGCCTACAATGAGCAGTTCTTC.

This clonotype was picked up one time. V is TRBV24-1 and J is TRBJ2-2; a possible D gene is TRBD2 (5 bases). There are 16 residues in the CDR3. Trimming stripped 4 bases from V and 6 bases from J, with 17 bases between. CDR1 is KGHDR and CDR2 is SFDVKD in the germline V gene. CDR3 residues: CATSDSIRTGSGELFF. The DNA for the CDR3 is TGTGCCACCAGTGACTCGATAAGGACGGGGTCCGGGGAGCTGTTTTTT.

The V gene is TRBV12-3 or TRBV12-4, the J gene TRBJ2-3, with 11 bases aligning to TRBD2. The trim removed 6 bases at V and 0 bases at J, leaving 5 bases unmatched. CDR3 size: 16 residues. The CDR3 sequence: CASREIAGGSTDTQYF. As DNA, the CDR3 is TGTGCCAGCAGGGAGATAGCGGGGGGGAGCACAGATACGCAGTATTTT.

The table lists this clonotype with many counts. J is TRBJ1-4 and V is TRBV14, with D unclear. Germline values: CDR1 SGHDN, CDR2 FVKESK. This CDR3 is 14 amino acids long. Trimming cost V 5 bases and J 10 bases, with 17 bases left between them. DNA for the CDR3: TGTGCCAGCAGCTTCCAGGTCCAGGACTCAAAACTGTTTTTT. Translated: CASSFQVQDSKLFF.

This clonotype was counted between two and nine times. This chain links TRBV27 with TRBJ2-4; 7 bases line up with TRBD1. Germline CDR1 is MNHEY and CDR2 is SMNVEV (reference sequence). The CDR3 contains 14 residues. The V segment lost 5 bases and the J segment 9 bases; nucleotides outside the gene matches: 10. The chain's CDR3 is CASSPRDRRSIQYF. The CDR3 bases are TGTGCCAGCAGTCCGAGGGACAGAAGAAGCATTCAGTACTTC.

CDR3 nucleotides: TGTGCCAGCAGCCAAGATCCCCGGGAAGCTGAGCAGTTCTTC. Translated, it gives CASSQDPREAEQFF. The rearrangement links TRBV4-2 to TRBJ2-1; maybe TRBD2 (5 bases). Trimming pared 0 bases from V and 9 bases from J, leaving 12 bases between. The CDR3 is made up of 14 amino acids. Germline CDR1 and CDR2: LGHNA and YNFKEQ.

Worth noting for this clonotype: Possible read error: a much larger clone is one base away. J is TRBJ1-2 and V is TRBV7-9, with 7 bases fitting TRBD1. The CDR3 has 17 residues. Germline V gives CDR1 SEHNR, CDR2 FQNEAQ (reference sequence). Trimming removed 0 bases from V and 4 bases from J; junction bases left unmatched: 11. CDR3 nucleotide sequence: TGTGCCAGCAGCTTAGCGCGAAGGGGGCGCATAGGCTATGGCTACACCTTC. As protein: CASSLARRGRIGYGYTF.

The chain employs TRBV18 and TRBJ2-2; the D is unclear. The V end was cut by 3 bases, the J end by 2 bases, with 10 bases between. Germline assignment: CDR1 KGHSH and CDR2 LQKENI. The CDR3 is made up of 15 amino acids. Here the CDR3 reads CASSPGQANTGELFF. CDR3 nucleotide sequence: TGTGCCAGCTCACCGGGCCAGGCAAACACCGGGGAGCTGTTTTTT.

Many counts were recorded for this clonotype. The chain links TRBV29-1 to TRBJ1-2; 9 bases line up with TRBD1. The V gene end was trimmed by 7 bases and the J gene end by 0 bases; junction bases not matched to a gene: 6. Germline V CDR1 and CDR2: SQVTM, ANQGSEA. The CDR3 sequence is 14 residues long. The CDR3 protein is CSAGQGQANYGYTF. The DNA for the CDR3 is TGCAGCGCGGGACAGGGCCAGGCTAACTATGGCTACACCTTC.

This clonotype has ten or more counts. V usage is TRBV10-2 and J usage is TRBJ2-5; TRBD1 agrees at 10 bases. After removal of 2 bases from V and 3 bases from J, the junction contained 9 bases not matched to a gene. Germline CDR1 reads WSHSY; CDR2 reads SAAADI. The CDR3 runs to 17 residues. DNA for the CDR3: TGCGCCAGCAGTGAGGCGCGTTGGGGACAGGGGAAAGAGACCCAGTACTTC. The encoded protein is CASSEARWGQGKETQYF.

This clonotype was detected many times. The rearrangement uses TRBV2 and TRBJ2-7; D is uncertain. The germline gives CDR1 SNHLY, CDR2 FYNNEI. Trimming pared 7 bases from V and 2 bases from J, leaving 18 bases between. This CDR3 comprises 15 residues. This CDR3 is CASKGNLWPPYEQYF. As DNA, the CDR3 is TGTGCCAGCAAGGGAAATCTATGGCCTCCCTACGAGCAGTACTTC.

This clonotype was seen repeatedly, ten times or more. The rearrangement links TRBV7-2 to TRBJ2-1; 7 nucleotides line up with TRBD1. The V gene's germline CDR1 is SGHTA and CDR2 FQGNSA. The length of the CDR3 is 17 residues. After removal of 1 base from V and 7 bases from J, the junction contained 13 bases not matched to a gene. CDR3 protein: CASSLDRQGVWGNEQFF. For the CDR3, the DNA is TGTGCCAGCAGCTTAGATAGGCAGGGGGTTTGGGGAAATGAGCAGTTCTTC.

This chain uses TRBV20-1 with TRBJ1-1; D may be TRBD1 (5 bases). CDR3 length: 15 residues. V was cut by 4 bases and J by 1 base, with 16 bases left in between. Germline CDR1 is DFQATT and CDR2 is SNEGSKA (reference sequence). The DNA of the CDR3 is TGCAGTGCTACGCCCGGGGCAGGAACGAACACTGAAGCTTTCTTT. Its protein is CSATPGAGTNTEAFF.

This clonotype was seen many times. V gene TRBV18 combines with J gene TRBJ1-5, with a possible D match to TRBD1 (6 bases). The CDR3 is made up of 15 amino acids. V lost 2 bases to trimming and J lost 2 bases, with 10 bases between them. In germline, CDR1 is KGHSH, CDR2 LQKENI. CDR3 bases: TGTGCCAGCTCACCAGGGGGGCAGGGCAATCAGCCCCAGCATTTT. The encoded protein is CASSPGGQGNQPQHF.

This clonotype was seen many times. The CDR3 DNA reads as TGTGCCAGCAGCCGCGGACAGGGGGCGCCTGGAGGACAGCCCCAGCATTTT. Protein: CASSRGQGAPGGQPQHF. This chain connects TRBV7-2 to TRBJ1-5; 11 bases map to TRBD1. V shed 5 bases and J 7 bases; nucleotides not matched to a gene: 13. Germline values: CDR1 SGHTA, CDR2 FQGNSA. The CDR3 is 17 residues long. The complete variable domain, with remaining parts taken from reference TRBV7-2 and TRBJ1-5, reads GAGVSQSPSNKVTEKGKDVELRCDPISGHTALYWYRQSLGQGLEFLIYFQGNSAPDKSGLPSDRFSAERTGGSVSTLTIQRTQQEDSAVYLCASSRGQGAPGGQPQHFGDGTRLSIL.

In its sample, this clonotype was seen many times. The rearrangement joins TRBV6-2 or TRBV6-3 to TRBJ2-5; D call uncertain. Trimming pared 6 bases from V and 3 bases from J, leaving 14 bases between. The germline V gene encodes CDR1 MNHEY and CDR2 SVGEGT. This CDR3 contains 14 residues. The CDR3 nucleotides read TGTGCCAGCAGCCCCTTCGACTTAAAAGAGACCCAGTACTTC. It codes for CASSPFDLKETQYF.

This clonotype was seen ten or more times. CDR3 nucleotides: TGTGCCAGCAACCCTGGGGGGGTCCTTAACTATGGCTACACCTTC. Amino acids: CASNPGGVLNYGYTF. The rearrangement joins TRBV12-3 or TRBV12-4 to TRBJ1-2, with a tentative D call TRBD1 (5 bases). V lost 7 bases to trimming and J lost 1 base, with 16 bases between them. CDR3 length: 15 residues.

The rearrangement joins TRBV27 to TRBJ1-6; no reliable D call. Germline-derived CDR1 and CDR2 are MNHEY and SMNVEV (reference sequence). V lost 9 bases and J 2 bases, leaving 11 bases between the germline ends. The CDR3 has 14 residues. DNA of the CDR3: TGTGCCAGTCGATCCGGGGCCTATAATTCACCCCTCCACTTT. This codes for CASRSGAYNSPLHF.

The chain recombines TRBV7-2 with TRBJ1-1; possibly TRBD1 for D (5 bases). Trimming removed 5 bases from V and 2 bases from J, with 15 bases in between. The CDR3 spans 15 residues. From germline, CDR1 is SGHTA and CDR2 FQGNSA. Written as DNA, the CDR3 is TGTGCCAGCAGCCGACTAGGGACGGAAAACACTGAAGCTTTCTTT. Its translation is CASSRLGTENTEAFF.

Regarding this clonotype: The germline gene is not matched at one end of the junction; a read error may be the cause. The V call is TRBV14, the J call TRBJ2-3, with 9 bases matching TRBD2. This CDR3 has 15 residues. Germline values: CDR1 SGHDN, CDR2 FVKESK. The CDR3 coding sequence is TGTGCCGGCAGTGTCGGGACTAGCAGCACAGATACGCAGTATTTT. Translating it yields CAGSVGTSSTDTQYF.

This clonotype was recorded at least ten times. The rearrangement links TRBV7-2 to TRBJ2-1, with 9 bases aligning to TRBD1. V shed 3 bases and J 8 bases; nucleotides not matched to a gene: 11. The germline gives CDR1 SGHTA, CDR2 FQGNSA. The CDR3 loop spans 16 amino acids. The CDR3 region has the DNA TGTGCCAGCAGCTTGGTCGGGACAGGGACTTCCTATGAGCAGTTCTTC. Its translation is CASSLVGTGTSYEQFF.